The next 23 T cell receptor beta chains were all read from a single sample in a study of T cell repertoires in cytomegalovirus infection. TCRdb re-analysed the reads in MiXCR, keeping a single row per CDR3 protein. The data show approximately 73,000 distinct CDR3 sequences, around 37% seen once. These receptors' targets are unknown. The sample consisted of CD8+ T cells from cultured PBMCs, taken from culture after CMV antigen stimulation. All receptors come from a human donor in good health (CMV status not recorded). Some clones in this sample may be carry-over from other donors' samples.

The CDR3 DNA reads TGCAGCGTCAGGACAGGGAATTCCTACGAGCAGTACTTC. This translates into CSVRTGNSYEQYF. The chain couples TRBV29-1 to TRBJ2-7, with 8 bases fitting TRBD1. V gave up 6 bases and J gave up 1 base; unmatched junction bases: 5. This CDR3 spans 13 amino acids. CDR1 is SQVTM and CDR2 is ANQGSEA in the germline V gene.

The chain couples TRBV20-1 to TRBJ1-5, with D maybe TRBD1 (6 bases). The V end lost 3 bases, the J end lost 2 bases, and 14 bases lay between the germline ends. The CDR3 totals 15 residues. Germline V gene sequence: CDR1 DFQATT, CDR2 SNEGSKA (reference sequence). The CDR3 sequence: CSASTTGTRNQPQHF. The CDR3 DNA follows: TGCAGTGCTAGTACTACAGGGACGCGCAATCAGCCCCAGCATTTT.

This rearrangement joins TRBV5-1 to TRBJ2-7, with D possibly TRBD1 on 5 matching bases. Germline CDR1 reads SGHRS; CDR2 reads YFSETQ. With 4 bases removed from V and 2 bases from J, the gap between germline ends came to 16 bases. CDR3 size: 15 residues. The CDR3 protein is CASSPETASPYEQYF. Here the CDR3 DNA reads TGCGCCAGCAGCCCCGAGACAGCCTCCCCCTACGAGCAGTACTTC.

The chain combines TRBV13 with TRBJ1-3; no clear D gene. CDR3 length: 16 amino acids. Germline assignment: CDR1 PRHDT and CDR2 FYEKMQ (reference sequence). V lost 5 bases and J 0 bases, leaving 14 bases between the germline ends. CDR3 protein: CASSRGGRSSGNTIYF. Written as DNA, the CDR3 is TGTGCCAGCAGCCGCGGCGGGCGAAGCTCTGGAAACACCATATATTTT.

The V and J genes are TRBV6-1 and TRBJ2-1; 7 nucleotides agree with TRBD2. V gave up 0 bases and J gave up 6 bases; unmatched junction bases: 5. Germline V gene sequence: CDR1 MNHNS, CDR2 SASEGT. This CDR3 comprises 15 residues. Here the CDR3 reads CASSEAAGEGNEQFF. The CDR3 bases are TGTGCCAGCAGTGAAGCGGCGGGGGAGGGCAATGAGCAGTTCTTC.

The chain carries TRBV27 and TRBJ2-3, with TRBD1 as a possible D gene (6 bases). The CDR3 runs to 15 residues. Deletions cut 7 bases from V and 0 bases from J, with 14 bases between. Germline V lookup: CDR1 MNHEY, CDR2 SMNVEV (reference sequence). CDR3 DNA sequence: TGTGCCAGCACCTCAGGGACAATCAGCACAGATACGCAGTATTTT. Translated, it gives CASTSGTISTDTQYF.

V is TRBV27 and J is TRBJ1-1; TRBD1 agrees at 7 bases. The CDR3 has 12 amino acids. Germline-derived CDR1 and CDR2 are MNHEY and SMNVEV (reference sequence). V shed 7 bases, J shed 4 bases, and the junction held 3 bases outside the gene matches. For the CDR3, the DNA is TGTGCCAGCATGCAGGGGGGCACTGAAGCTTTCTTT. It specifies CASMQGGTEAFF.

CDR3 sequence (DNA): TGCAGCGTCGCAGGAATCTATGGCTACACCTTC. Translated: CSVAGIYGYTF. The chain carries TRBV29-1 and TRBJ1-2; D is undetermined. Trimming stripped 6 bases from V and 4 bases from J, with 9 bases between. The CDR3 is made up of 11 amino acids. Germline CDR1 reads SQVTM; CDR2 reads ANQGSEA.

This clonotype was seen more than once but under ten times. The chain uses TRBV7-2 and TRBJ1-2, with a weak D call TRBD1 (6 bases). Germline V CDR1 and CDR2: SGHTA, FQGNSA. The CDR3 extends over 14 amino acids. Trimming pared 1 base from V and 3 bases from J, leaving 9 bases between. CDR3 residues: CASSLGWTDYGYTF. CDR3 DNA: TGTGCCAGCAGCTTAGGGTGGACAGACTATGGCTACACCTTC.

The gene calls are TRBV6-5 and TRBJ1-2; D is uncertain. The CDR3 spans 13 residues. CDR1 is MNHEY and CDR2 is SVGAGI in the germline V gene. V was cut by 2 bases and J by 4 bases, with 8 bases left in between. This chain's CDR3 is CASSYGGSYGYTF. DNA of the CDR3: TGTGCCAGCAGTTACGGAGGCAGCTATGGCTACACCTTC.

V and J are TRBV5-6 and TRBJ2-1; D call uncertain. CDR1 SGHDT and CDR2 YYEEEE come from the germline V gene. V lost 4 bases and J 0 bases, leaving 11 bases between the germline ends. CDR3 size: 15 residues. The CDR3 coding sequence is TGTGCCAGCAGCCCCTTAATCTTCTCCTACAATGAGCAGTTCTTC. Translating gives CASSPLIFSYNEQFF.

This clonotype was counted at least ten times. The J gene is TRBJ1-6, the V gene TRBV7-6; maybe TRBD1 (5 bases). The CDR3 runs to 16 residues. The V gene lost 3 bases and the J gene lost 8 bases, with 17 bases spanning the gap. The germline V gene encodes CDR1 SGHVS and CDR2 FNYEAQ. The DNA for the CDR3 is TGTGCCAGCAGCTTGCCCAGGCAGGGCGGGTATTCACCCCTCCACTTT. Protein: CASSLPRQGGYSPLHF.

This chain connects TRBV7-3 to TRBJ2-5; D gene uncertain. Germline V lookup: CDR1 SGHTA, CDR2 FQGTGA. Between the trimmed V and J ends, which lost 2 bases and 9 bases, there was a span of 7 bases. The CDR3 consists of 11 residues. CDR3 amino acids: CASSLQGAQYF. The DNA for the CDR3 is TGTGCCAGCAGCTTACAAGGTGCCCAGTACTTC.

V is TRBV20-1 and J is TRBJ2-1, with 7 bases that match TRBD2. Germline V gene sequence: CDR1 DFQATT, CDR2 SNEGSKA (reference sequence). The CDR3 runs 17 residues. V trimming: 0 bases; J trimming: 6 bases; junction bases outside the gene matches: 14. The CDR3 region has the DNA TGCAGTGCTAGAGATCGGGGGAGGGGTTTACAAGGCAATGAGCAGTTCTTC. Encoded protein: CSARDRGRGLQGNEQFF.

The gene calls are TRBV9 and TRBJ2-7; D gene unclear. Germline loops: CDR1 SGDLS, CDR2 YYNGEE. V lost 0 bases and J 1 base, leaving 11 bases between the germline ends. This CDR3 region has 15 residues. CDR3 bases: TGTGCCAGCAGCGTAGCGGCAGGTGGATCCTACGAGCAGTACTTC. This translates into CASSVAAGGSYEQYF.

The table lists this clonotype with a few counts. The J gene is TRBJ2-5, the V gene TRBV19; no clear D. The CDR3 length is 19 residues. Per germline, CDR1 LNHDA and CDR2 SQIVND (reference sequence). V shed 0 bases and J shed 4 bases, with 24 bases lying between them. The CDR3 nucleotides are TGTGCCAGTAGTATAGATCTTTGGTCTGGGCTCCCATTATTAGAGACCCAGTACTTC. Amino acid sequence: CASSIDLWSGLPLLETQYF.

The chain couples TRBV5-6 to TRBJ1-5; unclear D gene. This CDR3 comprises 13 residues. The germline V gene has CDR1 SGHDT and CDR2 YYEEEE. The V end lost 4 bases, the J end lost 6 bases, and 11 bases lay between the germline ends. In DNA, the CDR3 is TGTGCCAGCAGCCCGGGGATCAGTCAGCCCCAGCATTTT. It translates to CASSPGISQPQHF. Looking up the rest from reference TRBV5-6 and TRBJ1-5 gives the full variable domain: DAGVTQSPTHLIKTRGQQVTLRCSPKSGHDTVSWYQQALGQGPQFIFQYYEEEERQRGNFPDRFSGHQFPNYSSELNVNALLLGDSALYLCASSPGISQPQHFGDGTRLSIL.

The chain employs TRBV19 and TRBJ2-7, with D possibly being TRBD1 (6 bases). The V end was cut by 9 bases, the J end by 1 base, with 16 bases between. CDR1 and CDR2 (germline): LNHDA, SQIVND (reference sequence). The CDR3 covers 14 residues. The CDR3 coding sequence is TGTGCCAGCCGGACAGCCTCAGTATCCTACGAGCAGTACTTC. Protein product: CASRTASVSYEQYF.

The chain has TRBV12-3 or TRBV12-4 and TRBJ2-3, with D tentatively TRBD2 (5 bases). The V gene lost 7 bases and the J gene lost 10 bases, with 15 bases spanning the gap. CDR3 length: 12 amino acids. CDR3 region: CASTPAAWAQYF. The DNA for the CDR3 is TGTGCCAGCACCCCAGCGGCTTGGGCGCAGTATTTT.

This chain uses TRBV6-2 or TRBV6-3 with TRBJ2-4; perhaps TRBD2 as D (6 bases). V shed 5 bases and J shed 0 bases, with 14 bases lying between them. Germline V gene sequence: CDR1 MNHEY, CDR2 SVGEGT. The CDR3 contains 16 residues. This CDR3 reads CASSHTLARAKNIQYF. The CDR3 bases are TGTGCCAGCAGTCATACACTAGCCAGAGCCAAAAACATTCAGTACTTC.

CDR3 region: CASSIKSGFNEQFF. CDR3 coding DNA: TGTGCCAGTAGTATAAAGTCTGGGTTCAATGAGCAGTTCTTC. The chain combines TRBV19 with TRBJ2-1, with D uncertain. The germline V gene encodes CDR1 LNHDA and CDR2 SQIVND (reference sequence). The CDR3 covers 14 residues. V gave up 2 bases and J gave up 6 bases, with 11 bases separating them.

This clonotype showed up just a few times. The chain has TRBV20-1 and TRBJ2-5, with D possibly TRBD2 on 5 matching bases. The V gene lost 0 bases and the J gene lost 7 bases, with 18 bases spanning the gap. Germline assignment: CDR1 DFQATT and CDR2 SNEGSKA (reference sequence). There are 15 residues in the CDR3. CDR3 residues: CSARDYEGEFRTQYF. CDR3 DNA: TGCAGTGCTAGAGATTATGAGGGAGAATTTAGGACCCAGTACTTC.

Only a few counts were recorded for this clonotype. This rearrangement joins TRBV11-2 to TRBJ1-5; no firm D call. There are 14 residues in the CDR3. Trimming shortened V by 5 bases and J by 6 bases, and 14 bases separated the two germline ends. The germline CDR1 and CDR2 sequences are SGHAT and FQNNGV. The CDR3 coding sequence is TGTGCCAGCAGCCTCGAGGGTCCGGGTCAGCCCCAGCATTTT. Its protein product is CASSLEGPGQPQHF.